This T cell receptor (beta chain) derives from a study of blood T cell repertoires in COVID-19. For the study at large: Sources were T cells, B-cell-depleted T cells, or PBMCs; the material itself was cDNA or gDNA.

As originally analysed: For nucleated cells, counts were estimated from reference gene primer amplification. The data were produced by immunoSEQ multiplex PCR, yet TCRdb's version contains in-frame clones alone and is incomplete. V and J calls and clone size come straight from that table; D and trimming were deduced from the DNA. The profile covers about 270,000 clones, with around 86% appearing a single time and 5.5% to 6.5% taken by the ten largest. Looked up from germline, CDR1 is MNHNS and CDR2 is SASEGT. V lost 2 bases, J lost 0 bases, and 11 bases lay in between. The CDR3 is made up of 16 amino acids.

This sequence joins TRBV6-1 and TRBJ2-1; weak D call: TRBD1 (6 bases). This TCR came from a woman older than 75 with COVID-19, enrolled during active disease. The sample consisted of peripheral blood. The CDR3 loop reads CASSEMQGSSYNEQFF. The CDR3 DNA sequence: TGTGCCAGCAGTGAAATGCAGGGGAGCTCCTACAATGAGCAGTTCTTC.